These 26 T cell receptor beta chains were all obtained from the same sample, sequenced in a study of control samples from healthy donors and cancer patients. Sequencing used immunoSEQ multiplex PCR; TCRdb keeps in-frame clones, though not all of them. The sample has some 150,000 clones; roughly 94% are singletons. The sequenced sample was blood. Source of these receptors: a man aged 40-50 years in good health.

The chain has TRBV14 and TRBJ1-1, with 7 bases aligning to TRBD1. Germline values: CDR1 SGHDN, CDR2 FVKESK. The CDR3 length is 17 residues. V shed 4 bases and J 2 bases; nucleotides not matched to a gene: 13. Here the CDR3 reads CASSPAPGQKINTEAFF. The CDR3 DNA reads TGTGCCAGCAGCCCAGCCCCGGGACAGAAGATTAACACTGAAGCTTTCTTT. The complete variable domain, with remaining parts taken from reference TRBV14 and TRBJ1-1, reads EAGVTQFPSHSVIEKGQTVTLRCDPISGHDNLYWYRRVMGKEIKFLLHFVKESKQDESGMPNNRFLAERTGGTYSTLKVQPAELEDSGVYFCASSPAPGQKINTEAFFGQGTRLTVV.

V usage is TRBV24-1 and J usage is TRBJ2-7; 10 bases map to TRBD1. Trimming removed 2 bases from V and 6 bases from J; junction bases left unmatched: 6. The CDR3 has 15 amino acids. CDR1 and CDR2 from the germline V gene are KGHDR and SFDVKD. For the CDR3, the DNA is TGTGCCACCAGTGATTCGCGACAGGGGGCACGCGAGCAGTACTTC. It encodes CATSDSRQGAREQYF.

This chain joins TRBV12-3 or TRBV12-4 and TRBJ2-1, with D perhaps TRBD1 (5 bases). CDR3 size: 12 residues. Deletions cut 4 bases from V and 8 bases from J, with 9 bases between. The CDR3 protein is CASSSGSDEQFF. CDR3 in DNA: TGTGCCAGCAGTTCAGGGTCCGATGAGCAGTTCTTC.

The gene calls are TRBV5-4 and TRBJ1-5; D possibly corresponds to TRBD1 (6 bases). The germline V gene encodes CDR1 SGHNT and CDR2 YYREEE (reference sequence). Trimming shortened V by 4 bases and J by 3 bases, and 11 bases separated the two germline ends. The CDR3 spans 14 residues. The CDR3 loop is CASSQQGTNQPQHF. CDR3 in DNA: TGTGCCAGCAGCCAGCAGGGGACCAATCAGCCCCAGCATTTT.

The J gene is TRBJ2-7, the V gene TRBV6-5, with 7 nucleotides matching TRBD2. CDR1 MNHEY and CDR2 SVGAGI come from the germline V gene. The trim removed 3 bases at V and 3 bases at J, leaving 11 bases unmatched. CDR3 size: 16 residues. The CDR3 DNA reads TGTGCCAGCAGTTATAATGGACTAGGGGTGGGCTACGAGCAGTACTTC. Protein: CASSYNGLGVGYEQYF.

In this sample, this clone turned up a few times. The J gene is TRBJ2-1, the V gene TRBV29-1; D is perhaps TRBD1 (5 bases). V was clipped by 5 bases and J by 9 bases, with 11 bases between them. The germline gives CDR1 SQVTM, CDR2 ANQGSEA. The CDR3 consists of 11 residues. The CDR3 DNA follows: TGCAGCGTTACCAGGGTATTTGAGCAGTTCTTC. Amino acids: CSVTRVFEQFF.

The chain combines TRBV6-5 with TRBJ1-1, with 7 bases identical to TRBD1. Germline lookup yields CDR1 MNHEY and CDR2 SVGAGI. The CDR3 contains 14 residues. Losses at the gene ends were 5 bases for V and 4 bases for J; bases not matched to a gene: 7. The CDR3 DNA reads as TGTGCCAGCAGTACCGACAGGGTTGGCACTGAAGCTTTCTTT. Translation: CASSTDRVGTEAFF.

This sequence joins TRBV4-1 and TRBJ1-6; TRBD1 matches 7 bases. Germline V lookup: CDR1 MGHRA, CDR2 YSYEKL. The V gene end was trimmed by 0 bases and the J gene end by 7 bases; junction bases not matched to a gene: 9. The CDR3 runs to 17 residues. The CDR3 nucleotides are TGCGCCAGCAGCCAAGATGGAAGAGGGGGCAGAAATTCACCCCTCCACTTT. This encodes CASSQDGRGGRNSPLHF.

J is TRBJ1-5 and V is TRBV3-1 (or the pseudogene TRBV3-2); 7 positions agree with TRBD1. CDR1 is LGHDT and CDR2 is YNNKEL in the germline V gene (reference sequence). The CDR3 extends over 14 amino acids. J was trimmed by 2 bases and V by 4 bases; bases with no gene match: 2. The chain's CDR3 is CASSRGQGNQPQHF. The CDR3 DNA sequence: TGTGCCAGCAGCCGCGGACAGGGCAATCAGCCCCAGCATTTT.

The chain uses TRBV5-5 and TRBJ2-5; D ambiguous. V lost 7 bases, J lost 5 bases, and 9 bases lay in between. The CDR3 length is 11 residues. CDR1 is SGHKS and CDR2 is YYEKEE in the germline V gene (reference sequence). The CDR3 here is CASAQSETQYF. The CDR3 DNA reads TGTGCCAGCGCACAGTCCGAGACCCAGTACTTC.

The chain links TRBV28 to TRBJ2-2; D is possibly TRBD2 (6 bases). V was clipped by 3 bases and J by 0 bases, with 8 bases between them. The CDR3 has 15 amino acids. The germline V gene encodes CDR1 MDHEN and CDR2 SYDVKM. This CDR3 is CASSFSGANTGELFF. CDR3 in DNA: TGTGCCAGCAGTTTCTCGGGGGCGAACACCGGGGAGCTGTTTTTT. Drawing the rest from reference TRBV28 and TRBJ2-2, the complete variable domain is DVKVTQSSRYLVKRTGEKVFLECVQDMDHENMFWYRQDPGLGLRLIYFSYDVKMKEKGDIPEGYSVSREKKERFSLILESASTNQTSMYLCASSFSGANTGELFFGEGSRLTVL.

This chain uses TRBV21-1 with TRBJ2-7; the table gives TRBD1 as D, unverified against the DNA. TRBV21-1 is an annotated pseudogene. This CDR3 is built from 15 residues. CDR3 sequence (DNA): TGTGCCAGCAAGGGGTGCCGGGTGAACCCCTACGAGCAGTACTTC. Its translation is CASKGCRVNPYEQYF.

The chain has TRBV5-4 and TRBJ1-3; D is unclear. Germline V lookup: CDR1 SGHNT, CDR2 YYREEE (reference sequence). The CDR3 is 14 residues long. Trimming took 0 bases from V and 0 from J, leaving 4 bases between them. The CDR3 sequence: CASSLVGSGNTIYF. For the CDR3, the DNA is TGTGCCAGCAGCTTGGTCGGCTCTGGAAACACCATATATTTT.

The genes are TRBV12-3 or TRBV12-4 and TRBJ1-1, with a possible D match to TRBD1 (6 bases). The CDR3 has 13 amino acids. Trimming removed 7 bases at V and 5 bases at J, with 14 bases between. This chain's CDR3 is CASTLGGRTEAFF. CDR3 DNA: TGTGCCAGCACCTTAGGGGGAAGAACTGAAGCTTTCTTT.

The CDR3 loop reads CASSLDPTSGGTQYF. DNA of the CDR3: TGTGCCAGCAGCTTAGATCCAACTAGCGGGGGTACGCAGTATTTT. This chain links TRBV7-6 with TRBJ2-3; 11 bases align to TRBD2. J lost 8 bases, V lost 1 base, and 5 bases had no gene match. CDR3 length: 15 amino acids. Germline lookup yields CDR1 SGHVS and CDR2 FNYEAQ.

The V call is TRBV5-1, the J call TRBJ2-3, with 8 bases lining up with TRBD2. The CDR3 length is 14 residues. Germline-derived CDR1 and CDR2 are SGHRS and YFSETQ. V lost 0 bases, J lost 3 bases, and 0 bases stayed unmatched. For the CDR3, the DNA is TGCGCCAGCAGCTTGGCTAGCGGGACAGATACGCAGTATTTT. It codes for CASSLASGTDTQYF. The variable domain in full, completed from reference TRBV5-1 and TRBJ2-3, reads KAGVTQTPRYLIKTRGQQVTLSCSPISGHRSVSWYQQTPGQGLQFLFEYFSETQRNKGNFPGRFSGRQFSNSRSEMNVSTLELGDSALYLCASSLASGTDTQYFGPGTRLTVL.

This chain links TRBV6-2 or TRBV6-3 with TRBJ2-1; D possibly corresponds to TRBD1 (6 bases). The V and J ends lost 1 base and 5 bases respectively, with 9 bases between them. Germline CDR1 and CDR2: MNHEY and SVGEGT. There are 14 residues in the CDR3. CDR3 sequence reads: CASSYYRVNNEQFF. CDR3 coding DNA: TGTGCCAGCAGTTACTACAGGGTCAACAATGAGCAGTTCTTC.

Only a few counts were recorded for this clone. This chain links TRBV15 with TRBJ2-1; TRBD2 aligns across 10 bases. The CDR3 covers 16 residues. Germline CDR1 LNHNV, CDR2 YYDKDF (reference sequence). V gave up 0 bases and J gave up 1 base; unmatched junction bases: 0. The CDR3 bases are TGTGCCACCAGCAGAGAACTAGCGGGGTCCTACAATGAGCAGTTCTTC. It specifies CATSRELAGSYNEQFF.

This chain uses TRBV14 with TRBJ2-2; D might be TRBD1 or TRBD2, each matching 5 bases. The V gene's germline CDR1 is SGHDN and CDR2 FVKESK. The CDR3 extends over 17 amino acids. The germline V and J ends were trimmed by 0 bases and 7 bases, with 18 bases remaining between them. CDR3: CASSQEMGLGTDGELFF. CDR3 bases: TGTGCCAGCAGCCAAGAGATGGGGCTCGGGACGGACGGGGAGCTGTTTTTT.

The chain links TRBV21-1 to TRBJ1-4; the table gives TRBD1 as D, unverified against the DNA. TRBV21-1 is termed a pseudogene. This CDR3 is built from 14 residues. CDR3 residues: CASSGRTVDEKLFF. CDR3 DNA sequence: TGTGCCAGCAGTGGCAGGACAGTCGATGAAAAACTGTTTTTT.

The rearrangement links TRBV6-5 to TRBJ2-1, with 7 bases aligning to TRBD2. CDR3 length: 15 residues. V lost 7 bases and J lost 5; bases outside the gene matches: 11. Germline V CDR1 and CDR2: MNHEY, SVGAGI. The CDR3 sequence is CASTARRGNDNEQFF. The CDR3 nucleotides read TGTGCCAGCACAGCTAGGCGGGGGAATGACAATGAGCAGTTCTTC.

The CDR3 spells CASSYPGGSTGELFF. The CDR3 DNA follows: TGTGCCAGCAGTTACCCAGGGGGAAGCACCGGGGAGCTGTTTTTT. This sequence joins TRBV6-5 and TRBJ2-2; 7 nucleotides agree with TRBD1. Germline V lookup: CDR1 MNHEY, CDR2 SVGAGI. This CDR3 contains 15 residues. Trimming removed 2 bases from V and 4 bases from J; junction bases left unmatched: 4.

The chain employs TRBV4-2 and TRBJ2-2, with TRBD2 identical over 9 bases. The CDR3 has 18 residues. J was trimmed by 1 base and V by 0 bases; bases with no gene match: 6. Per the germline V gene, CDR1 is LGHNA and CDR2 is YNFKEQ. Here the CDR3 DNA reads TGTGCCAGCAGCCAAGATTTGAGGACTAGCGAGAACACCGGGGAGCTGTTTTTT. This codes for CASSQDLRTSENTGELFF.

The sample holds one count of this clone. This chain links TRBV6-6 with TRBJ2-2; a weak D match, TRBD2 (5 bases). The CDR3 extends over 13 amino acids. CDR1 and CDR2 (germline): MNHNY, SVGAGI (reference sequence). Between the trimmed V and J ends, which lost 3 bases and 5 bases, there was a span of 7 bases. CDR3 DNA: TGTGCCAGCAGTTATGGCGGGACCGGGGAGCTGTTTTTT. Its translation is CASSYGGTGELFF.

V is TRBV7-9 and J is TRBJ1-5; D ambiguous. The CDR3 has 8 residues. Trimming removed 5 bases from V and 16 bases from J, with 6 bases in between. Germline CDR1 is SEHNR and CDR2 is FQNEAQ (reference sequence). This CDR3 is CASSPQHF. The CDR3 coding sequence is TGTGCCAGCAGCCCACAACATTTT. The full variable domain, rest sourced from reference TRBV7-9 and TRBJ1-5, is DTGVSQNPRHKITKRGQNVTFRCDPISEHNRLYWYRQTLGQGPEFLTYFQNEAQLEKSRLLSDRFSAERPKGSFSTLEIQRTEQGDSAMYLCASSPQHFGDGTRLSIL.

A single count supports this clone. The CDR3 bases are TGCGCCAGCAGTGAGTCGGGGGGATTTGGCTACACCTTC. It specifies CASSESGGFGYTF. The chain is built from TRBV10-1 and TRBJ1-2, with D perhaps TRBD1 (5 bases). CDR1 is WNHNN and CDR2 is SYGVQD in the germline V gene (reference sequence). The V end lost 0 bases, the J end lost 7 bases, and 9 bases lay between the germline ends. The CDR3 sequence is 13 residues long.